The clone carrying this T cell receptor beta chain showed up many times. The sample is drawn from a study of T cells in Graves' hyperthyroidism and ophthalmopathy. Germline V lookup: CDR1 SNHLY, CDR2 FYNNEI. V gave up 5 bases and J gave up 4 bases, with 6 bases separating them. CDR3 length equals 11 residues. Amplified TCR beta CDR3 regions derived from RNA transcripts. HTBI primers were the set used in a first-round RT-PCR of the TCR CDR3. A single record per CDR3 protein comes from TCRdb applying MiXCR to the multiplex PCR reads. The repertoire has some 400,000 distinct CDR3 sequences, roughly 14% of them found once; the top ten carry 11%.

The sequenced sample consisted of blood. The receptor was isolated from a woman aged 55-69 years with Graves' hyperthyroidism. The rearrangement joins TRBV2 to TRBJ2-7; D is ambiguous. The CDR3 nucleotides are TGTGCCAGCAGTACTCAGTACGAGCAGTACTTC. This translates into CASSTQYEQYF.